These T cell receptor beta chains were read from a single sample in a study of cytomegalovirus exposure and HLA in healthy donors. The data were produced by immunoSEQ multiplex PCR, yet TCRdb's version contains in-frame clones alone and is incomplete. The profile shows about 120,000 clones, roughly 86% of them singletons. Sequencing was done on a sample of PBMCs. These receptors were obtained from a man between 18 and 35 years old in good health and CMV-seronegative. Each CDR3 is given with its conserved first and last residue. The D gene is left open where the match is weak.

D gene: .
V gene: TRBV5-6
J gene: TRBJ1-1
CDR3 DNA: TGTGCCAGCAGCTTGGCCCCAGGGGTATTGGAAGCTTTCTTT
CDR3 protein: CASSLAPGVLEAFF

D gene: .
V gene: TRBV2
J gene: TRBJ1-3
CDR3 DNA: TGTGCCAGCATCACGGACAGAAACTCTGGAAACACCATATATTTT
CDR3 protein: CASITDRNSGNTIYF

D gene: .
V gene: TRBV21-1
J gene: TRBJ1-5
CDR3 DNA: TGTGCCAGCTTACTTACAGGGGACTATCAGCCCCAGCATTTT
CDR3 protein: CASLLTGDYQPQHF

D gene: TRBD1
V gene: TRBV2
J gene: TRBJ2-5
CDR3 DNA: TGTGCCAGCAGGGTGGACAGGCCGCAAGAGACCCAGTACTTC
CDR3 protein: CASRVDRPQETQYF

D gene: .
V gene: TRBV5-4
J gene: TRBJ1-1
CDR3 DNA: TGTGCCAGCAGCTCAGACCACAGGGCGGACACTGAAGCTTTCTTT
CDR3 protein: CASSSDHRADTEAFF

D gene: .
V gene: TRBV6-5
J gene: TRBJ1-1
CDR3 DNA: TGTGCCAGCAGTTACAAGGGGATGGGAGCTTTCTTT
CDR3 protein: CASSYKGMGAFF

D gene: TRBD1
V gene: TRBV6-6
J gene: TRBJ1-5
CDR3 DNA: TGTGCCAGCAGTCGAACAGGGGGCAATCAGCCCCAGCATTTT
CDR3 protein: CASSRTGGNQPQHF

D gene: .
V gene: TRBV19
J gene: TRBJ1-3
CDR3 DNA: TGTGCCAGTAGTCCCCCGGCGGTCTCTGGAAACACCATATATTTT
CDR3 protein: CASSPPAVSGNTIYF

D gene: TRBD1
V gene: TRBV5-1
J gene: TRBJ2-2
CDR3 DNA: TGCGCCTCTGTCAGGGACAGGGTTGTCACCGGGGAGCTGTTTTTT
CDR3 protein: CASVRDRVVTGELFF

D gene: .
V gene: TRBV27
J gene: TRBJ2-3
CDR3 DNA: TGTGCCAGCAGTTTTCGTGGCACAGATACGCAGTATTTT
CDR3 protein: CASSFRGTDTQYF

D gene: TRBD1
V gene: TRBV5-4
J gene: TRBJ2-7
CDR3 DNA: TGTGCCAGCAGCACACAAGTAACACAGGGGGCGGACCGCCCCTACGAGCAGTACTTC
CDR3 protein: CASSTQVTQGADRPYEQYF